The table lists the clone carrying this T cell receptor (beta chain) with many counts. The antigen is undetermined. Indicated time point: blood at routine non-recurrence follow-up after resection. The data are from a study of spatial heterogeneity in lung cancer. In the study overall: The donors were fewer than 80 patients with non-small cell lung cancer that was early-stage and untreated. In cases with available follow-up PBMC samples, these were sequenced at a median of approximately 2 years after resection. Overall study findings and caveats: Follow-up blood showed ubiquitous expanded tumor TCRs less than blood at resection did.

This CDR3 is 13 amino acids long. Between the trimmed V and J ends, which lost 0 bases and 8 bases, there was a span of 10 bases. Per germline, CDR1 MNHEY and CDR2 SVGAGI. The library protocol tagged each TCR cDNA with a unique molecular identifier. TCRdb itself ran the 5' RACE reads through MiXCR, one entry per CDR3 protein. The sample includes about 10,000 distinct CDR3 sequences, around 23% of them seen just once. The sequenced sample was PBMCs, obtained at follow-up. The TCR comes from a male donor with early-stage non-small cell lung cancer. This chain joins TRBV6-5 and TRBJ1-2; D gene ambiguous. DNA of the CDR3: TGTGCCAGCAGTTACTCCCCTGGCGGGGGCTACACCTTC. Amino acid sequence: CASSYSPGGGYTF.